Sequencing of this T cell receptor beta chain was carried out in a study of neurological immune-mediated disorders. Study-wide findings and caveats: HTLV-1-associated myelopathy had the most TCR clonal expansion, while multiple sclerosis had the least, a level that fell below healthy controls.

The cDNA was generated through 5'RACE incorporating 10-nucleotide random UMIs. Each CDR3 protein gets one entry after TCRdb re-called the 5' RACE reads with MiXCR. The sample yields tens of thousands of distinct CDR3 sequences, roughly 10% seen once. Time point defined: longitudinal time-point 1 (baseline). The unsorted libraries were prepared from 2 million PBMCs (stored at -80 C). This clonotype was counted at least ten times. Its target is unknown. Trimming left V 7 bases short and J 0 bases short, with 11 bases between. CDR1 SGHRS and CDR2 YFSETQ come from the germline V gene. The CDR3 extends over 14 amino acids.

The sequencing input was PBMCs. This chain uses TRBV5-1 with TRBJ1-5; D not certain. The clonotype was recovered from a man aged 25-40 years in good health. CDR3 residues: CASAPGSSNQPQHF. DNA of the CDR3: TGCGCCAGCGCTCCGGGGAGTAGCAATCAGCCCCAGCATTTT.